This TCR beta chain was retrieved from a study of cytomegalovirus exposure and HLA in healthy donors. Overall study results and limits: A later look showed TCR association rates differing by HLA locus, highest for DRB1 and lowest for HLA-C. Compared with the roughly 700-donor mean, an Asian-associated ancestry cluster reportedly had fewer N-insertions, according to a later analysis. There was a cluster of highly shared sequence variants that was likely a sequencing artifact.

Germline V CDR1 and CDR2: SGHAT, FQNNGV. The CDR3 extends over 13 amino acids. V dropped 5 bases and J dropped 4 bases, with 9 bases sitting between them. This clone has just a few counts. Its antigen is currently unknown. PCR involved 60 Vbeta and 13 Jbeta primers. Profiling relied on immunoSEQ multiplex PCR, and the TCRdb table lists in-frame clones only, not all of them. This table has roughly 140,000 clones, approximately 9% appearing once. The V and J genes are TRBV11-2 and TRBJ2-1; unclear D gene. The sample was PBMCs. The clonotype comes from a male donor in good health and CMV-seronegative. The CDR3 DNA follows: TGTGCCAGCAGCGCCCTTCAGTACAATGAGCAGTTCTTC. Encoded protein: CASSALQYNEQFF. Variable domain in full (rest from reference TRBV11-2 and TRBJ2-1): EAGVAQSPRYKIIEKRQSVAFWCNPISGHATLYWYQQILGQGPKLLIQFQNNGVVDDSQLPKDRFSAERLKGVDSTLKIQPAKLEDSAVYLCASSALQYNEQFFGPGTRLTVL.